Listed below are T cell receptor beta chains from one sample, sequenced in a study of identical twins. TCRdb re-derived calls from the 5' RACE reads in MiXCR, one entry per CDR3 protein. The data hold 300,000 to 400,000 distinct CDR3 sequences, with about 12% observed a single time. The same sample was also used in a study of yellow fever vaccine responses in identical twins.

Material: CD8+ T cells sorted from blood. Source of these receptors: a woman aged 18-29 years in good health. Both conserved end residues are part of each CDR3. The order of the fields is clone size, V gene, J gene, CDR3 protein. Part of the rows lack a size; the others show once, few, many or a class for expanded clones.

size: many; V: TRBV12-3/TRBV12-4; J: TRBJ1-4; CDR3: CASSLGGREKLFF
size: few; V: TRBV7-9; J: TRBJ2-3; CDR3: CASSSLNRGGLTDTQYF
size: many; V: TRBV27; J: TRBJ1-1; CDR3: CASSPGLREGPTEAFF
size: few; V: TRBV6-2/TRBV6-3; J: TRBJ2-1; CDR3: CASSGGLSSYNEQFF
size: .; V: TRBV27; J: TRBJ2-7; CDR3: CASSSERDGSYEQYF
size: few; V: TRBV6-5; J: TRBJ2-1; CDR3: CASSYAVEKTWFF
size: few; V: TRBV20-1; J: TRBJ2-5; CDR3: CSASGGTDDETQYF
size: few; V: TRBV2; J: TRBJ2-1; CDR3: CATRGRSGAAYNEQFF
size: few; V: TRBV12-3/TRBV12-4; J: TRBJ2-3; CDR3: CASSPGTSPDTQYF
size: few; V: TRBV7-3; J: TRBJ2-1; CDR3: CASSREINPYNEQFF
size: .; V: TRBV9; J: TRBJ2-1; CDR3: CASSVGSLNEQFF
size: .; V: TRBV12-3/TRBV12-4; J: TRBJ2-7; CDR3: CASSLALAHEQYF
size: few; V: TRBV27; J: TRBJ2-3; CDR3: CASMDSSLTDTQYF
size: .; V: TRBV27; J: TRBJ2-3; CDR3: CASKAGLSTDTQYF
size: .; V: TRBV5-1; J: TRBJ2-6; CDR3: CASSQEGGGFSILGANVLTF
size: few; V: TRBV24-1; J: TRBJ2-1; CDR3: CATSDRYGRNEQFF